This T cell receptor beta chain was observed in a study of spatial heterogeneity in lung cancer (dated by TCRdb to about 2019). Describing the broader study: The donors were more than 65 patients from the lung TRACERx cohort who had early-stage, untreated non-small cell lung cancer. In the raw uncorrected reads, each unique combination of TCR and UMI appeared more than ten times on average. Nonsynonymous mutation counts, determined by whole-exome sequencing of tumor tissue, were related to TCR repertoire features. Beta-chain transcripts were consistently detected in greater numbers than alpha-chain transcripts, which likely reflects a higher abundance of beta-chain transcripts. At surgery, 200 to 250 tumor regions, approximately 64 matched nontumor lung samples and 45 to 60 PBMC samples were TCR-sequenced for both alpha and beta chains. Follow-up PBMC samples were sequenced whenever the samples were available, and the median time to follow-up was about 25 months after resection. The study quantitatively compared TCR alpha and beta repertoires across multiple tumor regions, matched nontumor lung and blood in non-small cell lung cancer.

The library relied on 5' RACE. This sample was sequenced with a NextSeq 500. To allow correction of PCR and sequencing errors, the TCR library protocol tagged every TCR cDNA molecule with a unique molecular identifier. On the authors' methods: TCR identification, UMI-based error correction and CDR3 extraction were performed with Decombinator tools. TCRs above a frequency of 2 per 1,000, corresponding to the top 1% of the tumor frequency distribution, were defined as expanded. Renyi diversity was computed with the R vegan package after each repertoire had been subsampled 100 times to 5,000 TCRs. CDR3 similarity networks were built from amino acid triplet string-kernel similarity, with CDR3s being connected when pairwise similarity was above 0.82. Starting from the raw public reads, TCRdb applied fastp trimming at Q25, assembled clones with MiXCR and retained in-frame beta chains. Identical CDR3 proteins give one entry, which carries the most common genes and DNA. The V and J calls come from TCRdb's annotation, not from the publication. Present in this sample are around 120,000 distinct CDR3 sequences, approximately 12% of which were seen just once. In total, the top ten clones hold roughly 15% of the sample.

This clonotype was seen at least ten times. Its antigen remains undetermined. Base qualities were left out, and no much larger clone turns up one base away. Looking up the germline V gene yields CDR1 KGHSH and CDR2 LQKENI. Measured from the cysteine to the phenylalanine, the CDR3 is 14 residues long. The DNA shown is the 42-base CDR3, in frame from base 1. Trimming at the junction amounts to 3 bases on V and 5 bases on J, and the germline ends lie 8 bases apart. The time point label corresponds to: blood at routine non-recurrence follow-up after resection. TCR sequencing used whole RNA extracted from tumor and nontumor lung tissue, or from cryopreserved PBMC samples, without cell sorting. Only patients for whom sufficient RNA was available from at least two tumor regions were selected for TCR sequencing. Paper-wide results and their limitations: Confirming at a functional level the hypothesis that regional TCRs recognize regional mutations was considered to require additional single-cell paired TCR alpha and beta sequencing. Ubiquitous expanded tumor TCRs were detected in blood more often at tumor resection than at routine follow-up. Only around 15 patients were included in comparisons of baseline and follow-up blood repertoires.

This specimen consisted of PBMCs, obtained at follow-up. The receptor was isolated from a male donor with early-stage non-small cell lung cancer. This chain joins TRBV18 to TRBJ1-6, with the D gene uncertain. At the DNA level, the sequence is TGTGCCAGCTCACCTTCGGGGAATAATTCACCCCTCCACTTT. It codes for CASSPSGNNSPLHF.